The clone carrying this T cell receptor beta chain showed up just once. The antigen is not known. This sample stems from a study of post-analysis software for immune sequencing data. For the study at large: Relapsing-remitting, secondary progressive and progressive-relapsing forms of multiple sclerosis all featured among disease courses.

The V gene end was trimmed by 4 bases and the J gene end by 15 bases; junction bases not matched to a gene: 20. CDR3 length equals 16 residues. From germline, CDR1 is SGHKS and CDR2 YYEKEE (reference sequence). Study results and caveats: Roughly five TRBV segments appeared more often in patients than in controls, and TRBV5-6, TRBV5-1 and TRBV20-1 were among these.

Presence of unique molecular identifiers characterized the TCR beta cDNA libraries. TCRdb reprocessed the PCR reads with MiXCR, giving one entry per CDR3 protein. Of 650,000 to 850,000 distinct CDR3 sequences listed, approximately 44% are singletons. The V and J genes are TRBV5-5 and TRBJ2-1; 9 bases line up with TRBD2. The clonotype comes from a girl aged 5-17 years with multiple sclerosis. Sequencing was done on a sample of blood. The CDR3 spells CASSAEGTSRNMGGFF. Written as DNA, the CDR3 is TGTGCCAGCAGCGCAGAGGGGACTAGCAGGAACATGGGGGGGTTCTTC.